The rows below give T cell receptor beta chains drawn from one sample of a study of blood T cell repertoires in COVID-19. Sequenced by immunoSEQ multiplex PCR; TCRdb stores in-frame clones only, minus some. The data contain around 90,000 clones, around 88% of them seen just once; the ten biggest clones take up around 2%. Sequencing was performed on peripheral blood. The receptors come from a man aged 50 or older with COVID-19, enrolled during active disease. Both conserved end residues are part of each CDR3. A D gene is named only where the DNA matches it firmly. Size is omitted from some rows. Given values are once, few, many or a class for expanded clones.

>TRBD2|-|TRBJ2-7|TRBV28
TGTGCCAGCAGTGTCATAGCGGGTGTCTCCTACGAGCAGTACTTC
CASSVIAGVSYEQYF
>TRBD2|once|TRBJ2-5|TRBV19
TGTGCCAGTAGCTTCGGCGGGGGGACTCAAGAGACCCAGTACTTC
CASSFGGGTQETQYF
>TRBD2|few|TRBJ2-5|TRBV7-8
TGTGCCAGCAGCTTAATCAGGTCTAGCGGGGGGAGGGCCAAAGAGACCCAGTACTTC
CASSLIRSSGGRAKETQYF
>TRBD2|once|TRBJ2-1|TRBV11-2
TGTGCCAGCAGCTCGGGACTAGCGGCGTACAATGAGCAGTTCTTC
CASSSGLAAYNEQFF
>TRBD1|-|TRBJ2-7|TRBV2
TGTGCCAGCAGTGAAAGACAGGGTCCCTACGAGCAGTACTTC
CASSERQGPYEQYF
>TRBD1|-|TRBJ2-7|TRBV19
TGTGCCAGTAGAGACCGGGACAGGGTCTCCGAGCAGTACTTC
CASRDRDRVSEQYF
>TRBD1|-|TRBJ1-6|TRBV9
TGTGCCAGCAGCGCCTCCGGGACAGGGGTTTCACCCCTCCACTTT
CASSASGTGVSPLHF
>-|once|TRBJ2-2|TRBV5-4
TGTGCCAGCAGCTTGGGAGCAACCGGGGAGCTGTTTTTT
CASSLGATGELFF
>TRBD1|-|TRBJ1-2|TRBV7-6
TGTGCCAGCAGCCCCACAGGGGGCACAAACTATGGCTACACCTTC
CASSPTGGTNYGYTF
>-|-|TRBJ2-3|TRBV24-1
TGTGCCACCAGTAACGGGGGTTCAGATACGCAGTATTTT
CATSNGGSDTQYF
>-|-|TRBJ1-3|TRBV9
TGTGCCAGCAGCCTACCTGGAAACACCATATATTTT
CASSLPGNTIYF
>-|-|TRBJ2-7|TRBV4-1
TGCGCCAGCAGCCTATGGCCCCGACAGTACAACTACGAGCAGTACTTC
CASSLWPRQYNYEQYF
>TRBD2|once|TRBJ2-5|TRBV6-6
TGTGCCGGCATCTCGGGACTAACTCAGACCCAGTACTTC
CAGISGLTQTQYF
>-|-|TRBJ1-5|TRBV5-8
TGTGCCAGCAGCCGCGGGAATCAGCCCCAGCATTTT
CASSRGNQPQHF
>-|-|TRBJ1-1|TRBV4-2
TGTGCCAGCAGCCAAGGTTCGTTGAACACTGAAGCTTTCTTT
CASSQGSLNTEAFF
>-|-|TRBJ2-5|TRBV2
TGTGCCAGTTCGGAGACAGCTCCGACCCAGTACTTC
CASSETAPTQYF
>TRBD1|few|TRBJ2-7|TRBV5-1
TGCGCCAGCAGCTTGGGAGGACAGGGTGGGGACGAGCAGTACTTC
CASSLGGQGGDEQYF
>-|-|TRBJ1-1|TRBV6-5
TGTGCCAGCAGCCCCGGGAACTGGGACACTGAAGCTTTCTTT
CASSPGNWDTEAFF
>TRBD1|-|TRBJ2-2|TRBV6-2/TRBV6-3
TGTGCCAGCAGTTACTTCCGGGACAGCATACGATGGGGGGAGCTGTTTTTT
CASSYFRDSIRWGELFF
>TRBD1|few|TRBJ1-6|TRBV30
TGTGCCTGGACGAGGGACAGGGGAAATTCACCCCTCCACTTT
CAWTRDRGNSPLHF
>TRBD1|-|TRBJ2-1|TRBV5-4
TGTGCCAGCAGCTTCACCGGGACAGGGAACAATGAGCAGTTCTTC
CASSFTGTGNNEQFF
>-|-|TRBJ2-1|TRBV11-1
TGTGCCAGCAGCTTTAACAATGAGCAGTTCTTC
CASSFNNEQFF
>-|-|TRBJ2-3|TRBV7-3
TGTGCCAGCAGCCCTCAGCGGGGCACAGATACGCAGTATTTT
CASSPQRGTDTQYF
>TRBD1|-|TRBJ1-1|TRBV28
TGTGCCAGCAAACCGGGACAGGCGGCACTTGAAGCTTTCTTT
CASKPGQAALEAFF
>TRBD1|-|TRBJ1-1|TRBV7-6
TGTGCCAGGCGACAGGGGTGGACTGAAGCTTTCTTT
CARRQGWTEAFF
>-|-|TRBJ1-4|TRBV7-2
TGTGCCAGCAGCTTAATGGGACTTAATGAAAAACTGTTTTTT
CASSLMGLNEKLFF
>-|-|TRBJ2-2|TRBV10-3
TGTGCCATCAGTGAGCGAAACAGGGAGACCGGGGAGCTGTTTTTT
CAISERNRETGELFF
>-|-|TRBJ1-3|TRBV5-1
TGCGCCAGCAGCTTGGGTGGACATTCGGGCACCATATATTTT
CASSLGGHSGTIYF
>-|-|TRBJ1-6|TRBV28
TGTGCCAGCAGCATACACTCCTATAATTCACCCCTCCACTTT
CASSIHSYNSPLHF
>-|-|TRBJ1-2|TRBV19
TGTGCCAGTAGTATAGATTACAGGAACTATGGCTACACCTTC
CASSIDYRNYGYTF
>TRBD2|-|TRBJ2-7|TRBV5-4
TGTGCCAGCAGCTTGGCCCCACTAGCGGGGGGGGGCATGAAAGACTACGAGCAGTACTTC
CASSLAPLAGGGMKDYEQYF
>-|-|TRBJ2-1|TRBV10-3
TGTGCCATTGGGTCGTGGGGCGATGAGCAGTTCTTC
CAIGSWGDEQFF
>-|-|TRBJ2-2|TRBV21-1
TGTGCCAGCAGCAAAAAGAAGACGCGGCGGGGGAATAACACCGGGGAGCTGTTTTTT
CASSKKKTRRGNNTGELFF
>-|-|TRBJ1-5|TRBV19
TGTGCCAGTAGTATCGGGTGGACTAAACAAAGGACTTATCAGCCCCAGCATTTT
CASSIGWTKQRTYQPQHF
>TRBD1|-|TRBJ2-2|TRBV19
TGTGCCAGTAGTACGAAGGACAGGGCGAACACCGGGGAGCTGTTTTTT
CASSTKDRANTGELFF
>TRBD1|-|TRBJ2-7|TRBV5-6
TGTGCCAGCAGCTGGACAGGTCTCTCCTACGAGCAGTACTTC
CASSWTGLSYEQYF
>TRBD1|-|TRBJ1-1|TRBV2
TGTGCCAGCAGGAGGGGACAGGTCTTGGTGAACACTGAAGCTTTCTTT
CASRRGQVLVNTEAFF
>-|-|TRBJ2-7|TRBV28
TGTGCCAGCAGTTTTCACGAGGGGGCGGGAGGCGAGCAGTACTTC
CASSFHEGAGGEQYF
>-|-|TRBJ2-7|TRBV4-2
TGTGCCAGCAGCCAAGAGGGGGGGGGCGTGGGTGGCTCCGAGCAGTACTTC
CASSQEGGGVGGSEQYF
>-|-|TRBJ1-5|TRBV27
TGTGCCAGCAGTCCTGCGTTTAATCAGCCCCAGCATTTT
CASSPAFNQPQHF
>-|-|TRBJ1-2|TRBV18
TGTGCCAGCTCACCCAAACGGGAAAGCGGCTACACCTTC
CASSPKRESGYTF
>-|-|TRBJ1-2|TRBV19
TGTGCCAGTACCAACGGGGGGGGGCGCGAAGATGGCTACACCTTC
CASTNGGGREDGYTF
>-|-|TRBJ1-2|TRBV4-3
TGCGCCAGCAGCAGGGCAGGGAATAACTATGGCTACACCTTC
CASSRAGNNYGYTF
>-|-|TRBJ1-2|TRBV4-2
TGTGCCAGCAGCCAAGATCCGGGGAAGTATGGCTACACCTTC
CASSQDPGKYGYTF
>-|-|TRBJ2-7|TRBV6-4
TGTGCCACCCGGGACATTTACGAGCAGTACTTC
CATRDIYEQYF
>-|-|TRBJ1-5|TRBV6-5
TGTGCCACGACCGGGACACTTTATAGCAATCAGCCCCAGCATTTT
CATTGTLYSNQPQHF
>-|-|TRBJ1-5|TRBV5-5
TGTGCCAGCAGCTTGGACAGGTTTAATCAGGCCCAGCATTTT
CASSLDRFNQAQHF
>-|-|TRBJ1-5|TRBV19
TGTGCCAGTAGTATTGTACAGGGATGGAGCAATCAGCCCCAGCATTTT
CASSIVQGWSNQPQHF